The 24 T cell receptor beta chains below were found in one sample sequenced in a study of HIV-infected patients and healthy controls. No cell fractionation was done, so the repertoire covers all unsorted peripheral blood T cells. cDNA was made from approximately 500 ng RNA using alpha and beta constant primers. Alpha and beta chain libraries were made separately by chain-specific third strand synthesis with multiplexing indices. TCRdb re-derived calls from the 5' RACE reads in MiXCR, one entry per CDR3 protein. Here the sample spans about 13,000 distinct CDR3 sequences, roughly 9.9% being singletons. Sequencing was done on a sample of blood. These receptors were taken from an adult in good health.

The CDR3 DNA reads TGTGCCAGCAGCGTAGGTATCGGGACTAGCGGGGTTGAGGGCGAGCAGTACTTC. It codes for CASSVGIGTSGVEGEQYF. The chain uses TRBV9 and TRBJ2-7; 13 bases line up with TRBD2. V was pared by 0 bases and J by 6 bases, with 12 bases of the junction left unmatched. The CDR3 covers 18 residues. Germline CDR1 and CDR2: SGDLS and YYNGEE.

There are a few counts of this clonotype. The J gene is TRBJ2-5, the V gene TRBV29-1, with 11 bases fitting TRBD2. The germline CDR1 and CDR2 sequences are SQVTM and ANQGSEA. The V gene end was trimmed by 6 bases and the J gene end by 7 bases; junction bases not matched to a gene: 13. The CDR3 has 15 amino acids. CDR3 nucleotide sequence: TGCAGCGTCGGAACTGCGGGACTAGCGGACGGGACCCAGTACTTC. Translating gives CSVGTAGLADGTQYF.

The gene calls are TRBV7-2 and TRBJ2-1, with 7 bases fitting TRBD2. After removal of 4 bases from V and 0 bases from J, the junction contained 9 bases not matched to a gene. Germline-derived CDR1 and CDR2 are SGHTA and FQGNSA. This CDR3 spans 17 amino acids. Written as DNA, the CDR3 is TGTGCCAGCAGCTCTAAATTCAGCGGGGACTCCTACAATGAGCAGTTCTTC. It is translated as CASSSKFSGDSYNEQFF.

Many counts were recorded for this clonotype. This sequence joins TRBV3-1 and TRBJ2-7; D unresolved. Germline CDR1 LGHDT, CDR2 YNNKEL (reference sequence). V was cut by 8 bases and J by 1 base, with 12 bases left in between. CDR3 size: 13 residues. For the CDR3, the DNA is TGTGCCAGCGGGATGGATTCTTCCTACGAGCAGTACTTC. Translated: CASGMDSSYEQYF.

This clonotype was detected ten times or more. The chain couples TRBV7-8 to TRBJ2-7; D is uncertain. V was shortened by 4 bases and J by 2 bases, with 15 bases between the two germline ends. The CDR3 is made up of 15 amino acids. Germline CDR1 SGHVS, CDR2 FQNEAQ. The chain's CDR3 is CASSSAPSVPYEQYF. Written as DNA, the CDR3 is TGTGCCAGCAGCTCGGCCCCCTCTGTCCCCTACGAGCAGTACTTC.

This clonotype appeared many times. The chain has TRBV5-1 and TRBJ1-2, with D possibly being TRBD1 (6 bases). Trimming pared 4 bases from V and 5 bases from J, leaving 21 bases between. The length of the CDR3 is 16 residues. Per the germline V gene, CDR1 is SGHRS and CDR2 is YFSETQ. The CDR3: CASSGHQGSFGYGYTF. CDR3 nucleotides: TGCGCCAGCAGCGGGCACCAGGGGTCGTTTGGGTATGGCTACACCTTC. Full variable domain (remainder filled in from reference TRBV5-1 and TRBJ1-2): KAGVTQTPRYLIKTRGQQVTLSCSPISGHRSVSWYQQTPGQGLQFLFEYFSETQRNKGNFPGRFSGRQFSNSRSEMNVSTLELGDSALYLCASSGHQGSFGYGYTFGSGTRLTVV.

This clonotype is judged medium-sized. V and J are TRBV20-1 and TRBJ1-2; no clear D. The CDR3 spans 10 residues. Trimming removed 5 bases at V and 4 bases at J, with 5 bases between. CDR1 and CDR2 from the germline V gene are DFQATT and SNEGSKA (reference sequence). CDR3 sequence reads: CSAGTYGYTF. The CDR3 region has the DNA TGCAGTGCTGGCACCTATGGCTACACCTTC.

This chain joins TRBV6-2 or TRBV6-3 and TRBJ2-5; TRBD1 aligns across 7 bases. The CDR3 has 13 residues. The V segment lost 6 bases and the J segment 5 bases; nucleotides outside the gene matches: 6. CDR1 is MNHEY and CDR2 is SVGEGT in the germline V gene. The CDR3 region is CASRLTGEETQYF. The CDR3, as DNA: TGTGCCAGCAGACTCACAGGGGAGGAGACCCAGTACTTC.

By sample share, this clonotype is medium-sized. The chain uses TRBV4-2 and TRBJ1-4, with D possibly being TRBD1 (6 bases). Germline V CDR1 and CDR2: LGHNA, YNFKEQ. Trimming left V 0 bases short and J 10 bases short, with 12 bases between. The CDR3 extends over 14 amino acids. CDR3 sequence: CASSQDPEGGKLFF. The CDR3 DNA follows: TGTGCCAGCAGCCAAGACCCGGAGGGGGGAAAACTGTTTTTT.

This clonotype was observed many times. V gene TRBV3-1 combines with J gene TRBJ2-7; TRBD2 matches 7 bases. Germline assignment: CDR1 LGHDT and CDR2 YNNKEL (reference sequence). The CDR3 is made up of 14 amino acids. Trimming at V came to 4 bases and at J to 4 bases, leaving 7 bases not matched to a gene. CDR3 residues: CASSRASGVYEQYF. CDR3 DNA: TGTGCCAGCAGCCGCGCTAGCGGAGTTTACGAGCAGTACTTC.

The chain combines TRBV19 with TRBJ1-5; unclear D gene. V was shortened by 1 base and J by 0 bases, with 10 bases between the two germline ends. This CDR3 spans 16 amino acids. Germline V gene data show CDR1 as LNHDA and CDR2 as SQIVND (reference sequence). CDR3 protein: CASSIGSSGSNQPQHF. The DNA for the CDR3 is TGTGCCAGTAGTATAGGATCCAGCGGTAGCAATCAGCCCCAGCATTTT.

V gene TRBV6-2 or TRBV6-3 combines with J gene TRBJ2-7; D remains unclear. V was cut by 3 bases and J by 3 bases, with 9 bases left in between. This CDR3 comprises 13 residues. Germline V lookup: CDR1 MNHEY, CDR2 SVGEGT. CDR3 DNA: TGTGCCAGCAGTTATCGGGCCTACTACGAGCAGTACTTC. Protein product: CASSYRAYYEQYF.

The chain joins TRBV3-1 to TRBJ2-6, with 7 bases fitting TRBD1. Trimming at V came to 4 bases and at J to 2 bases, leaving 11 bases not matched to a gene. The CDR3 has 18 amino acids. From germline, CDR1 is LGHDT and CDR2 YNNKEL (reference sequence). CDR3 sequence: CASSPRYRGGAGANVLTF. CDR3 nucleotides: TGTGCCAGCAGCCCCCGGTACCGAGGGGGCGCTGGGGCCAACGTCCTGACTTTC.

This chain connects TRBV7-9 to TRBJ1-2, with D unclear. Germline V CDR1 and CDR2: SEHNR, FQNEAQ (reference sequence). The CDR3 is 14 residues long. Trimming took 5 bases from V and 0 from J, leaving 10 bases between them. For the CDR3, the DNA is TGTGCCAGCAGCGCACAGACGACTAACTATGGCTACACCTTC. Translation gives CASSAQTTNYGYTF.

This clonotype was counted many times. The chain carries TRBV4-2 and TRBJ2-3, with a weak D call TRBD2 (6 bases). The CDR3 loop spans 15 amino acids. V lost 4 bases to trimming and J lost 2 bases, with 13 bases between them. Germline V gene data show CDR1 as LGHNA and CDR2 as YNFKEQ. CDR3 sequence (DNA): TGTGCCAGCAGCCGGAGGGCGGAACCCACAGATACGCAGTATTTT. Amino acids: CASSRRAEPTDTQYF.

This clonotype was counted many times. The chain joins TRBV30 to TRBJ2-1; D remains unclear. Trimming cost V 1 base and J 2 bases, with 9 bases left between them. CDR3 length: 14 residues. The germline gives CDR1 GTSNPN, CDR2 SVGIG (reference sequence). The DNA of the CDR3 is TGTGCCTGGAGTGAAAATAGGGCCTACAATGAGCAGTTCTTC. This encodes CAWSENRAYNEQFF.

In its sample, this clonotype ranks as medium-sized. The genes are TRBV7-2 and TRBJ2-7; TRBD1 matches at 7 bases. CDR1 is SGHTA, CDR2 FQGNSA, per germline. The CDR3 runs 13 residues. V lost 6 bases to trimming and J lost 2 bases; unmatched junction nucleotides: 4. The CDR3 sequence: CASSADRAYEQYF. The DNA for the CDR3 is TGTGCCAGCAGTGCAGACAGGGCCTACGAGCAGTACTTC.

This clonotype has only a few counts. The V and J genes are TRBV13 and TRBJ2-3; D may match TRBD1 or TRBD2 (6 bases each). The length of the CDR3 is 12 residues. The germline V and J ends were trimmed by 5 bases and 10 bases, with 13 bases remaining between them. Germline V gene lookup returns CDR1 PRHDT and CDR2 FYEKMQ (reference sequence). The CDR3 loop is CASSKGGRPQYF. The CDR3 DNA reads as TGTGCCAGCAGCAAAGGGGGGCGCCCGCAGTATTTT.

A note on this clonotype: This may be a read error: a much more frequent sequence differs by one nucleotide. CDR3 protein: CASSRGAGRNEKFF. In DNA, the CDR3 is TGTGCCAGCAGTCGGGGTGCAGGACGGAATGAGAAGTTCTTC. The rearrangement links TRBV2 to TRBJ2-1; a weak D match, TRBD2 (5 bases). The germline V gene has CDR1 SNHLY and CDR2 FYNNEI. This CDR3 spans 14 amino acids. Full variable domain (remainder filled in from reference TRBV2 and TRBJ2-1): EPEVTQTPSHQVTQMGQEVILRCVPISNHLYFYWYRQILGQKVEFLVSFYNNEISEKSEIFDDQFSVERPDGSNFTLKIRSTKLEDSAMYFCASSRGAGRNEKFFGPGTRLTVL.

This clonotype counts as medium-sized. This chain joins TRBV7-2 and TRBJ1-5; TRBD1 agrees at 8 bases. The germline V gene has CDR1 SGHTA and CDR2 FQGNSA. The CDR3 has 17 residues. With V trimmed by 3 bases and J by 4 bases, 11 bases remained unmatched. The CDR3 DNA sequence: TGTGCCAGCAGCTTCGCCGGACAGGGACAGAGTAATCAGCCCCAGCATTTT. Amino acid sequence: CASSFAGQGQSNQPQHF.

In this sample, this clonotype is medium-sized. The chain joins TRBV20-1 to TRBJ1-1; the D gene is possibly TRBD1 (5 bases). Germline V gene sequence: CDR1 DFQATT, CDR2 SNEGSKA (reference sequence). This CDR3 is 14 amino acids long. With 4 bases removed from V and 1 base from J, the gap between germline ends came to 13 bases. CDR3 sequence (DNA): TGCAGTGCTAAGTCAGGGTATCGGAACACTGAAGCTTTCTTT. It translates to CSAKSGYRNTEAFF.

In its sample, this clonotype was seen many times. The chain links TRBV30 to TRBJ1-4; D unclear. CDR3 length equals 14 residues. With 4 bases removed from V and 0 bases from J, the gap between germline ends came to 9 bases. Germline values: CDR1 GTSNPN, CDR2 SVGIG (reference sequence). The DNA of the CDR3 is TGTGCCTGGACTCGAGCAACAACTAATGAAAAACTGTTTTTT. Protein: CAWTRATTNEKLFF.

This clonotype rates as medium-sized. V is TRBV12-5 and J is TRBJ2-7, with TRBD1 as a possible D gene (5 bases). The CDR3 loop spans 13 amino acids. V lost 4 bases and J 2 bases, leaving 9 bases between the germline ends. Germline V gene data show CDR1 as LGHNT and CDR2 as FRNRAP. CDR3 sequence reads: CASGSDRTYEQYF. The CDR3 DNA follows: TGTGCTAGTGGTTCCGACAGAACCTACGAGCAGTACTTC.

The chain uses TRBV7-3 and TRBJ1-1; the D gene is possibly TRBD1 (6 bases). The V gene's germline CDR1 is SGHTA and CDR2 FQGTGA. The length of the CDR3 is 13 residues. V lost 1 base and J lost 4, with 7 bases in between. DNA for the CDR3: TGTGCCAGCAGCTTAATACAGGGCACTGAAGCTTTCTTT. As protein: CASSLIQGTEAFF.